A single T cell receptor (beta chain) is shown here with its context. Its matching antigen is unknown. This sample was included in a study of OX40 agonist ivuxolimab in advanced cancers. About the research overall: The eligibility criteria allowed prior anti-PD-1, anti-PD-L1 or anti-CTLA-4 therapy, and 30% to 40% had some.

The protocol was immunoSEQ multiplex PCR, while the TCRdb copy is restricted to in-frame clones and leaves out a portion. Of 68,000 or so clones in the sample, around 93% were seen once. V shed 5 bases and J shed 8 bases, with 18 bases lying between them. The germline V gene has CDR1 LNHDA and CDR2 SQIVND (reference sequence). The CDR3 length is 15 residues. No patient had autoimmune disease or received systemic immunosuppression. General study results and limits: Both CD4+ and CD8+ T cell populations in blood had undergone clonal expansion by week 6 at 0.1 to 3.0 mg/kg.

This chain joins TRBV19 and TRBJ1-4; a weak D match, TRBD1 (5 bases). The sequence was collected from an adult with an advanced solid tumor such as melanoma, head and neck, liver or kidney cancer. The sample in question was CD4+ or CD8+ T cells sorted from blood, obtained in a trial of the OX40 agonist ivuxolimab. The CDR3 loop reads CASSVRTPREEKLFF. CDR3 DNA sequence: TGTGCCAGTAGTGTTAGGACACCGAGGGAGGAAAAACTGTTTTTT. The full variable domain, rest sourced from reference TRBV19 and TRBJ1-4, is DGGITQSPKYLFRKEGQNVTLSCEQNLNHDAMYWYRQDPGQGLRLIYYSQIVNDFQKGDIAEGYSVSREKKESFPLTVTSAQKNPTAFYLCASSVRTPREEKLFFGSGTQLSVL.